Listed below are T cell receptor beta chains from one sample, sequenced in a study of shared clonotypes between healthy human individuals. The repertoire was sequenced with immunoSEQ multiplex PCR; TCRdb's copy has only in-frame clones and lacks some. The data contain 500,000 to 550,000 clones, about 96% of them seen just once; the ten biggest clones take up nearly 0.065%. Sequencing was done on a sample of naive CD4+ T cells sorted from blood. The receptors here all came from a woman aged 30 to 39 in good health. Both conserved end residues are part of each CDR3. Fields, in order: CDR3 DNA, CDR3 protein, J gene, clone size, D gene, V gene. The D gene is left open where the match is weak. The size entry is marked missing in some rows and otherwise reads once, few, many or a size class.

DNA: TGTGCCAGCAGAAGTGGGGCAGTCACCTACGAGCAGTACTTC; CDR3: CASRSGAVTYEQYF; J: TRBJ2-7; size: NA; D: NA; V: TRBV11-2
DNA: TGTGCCAGCAGCTTGGCCACGGGAGGGCTCAAAAGCCAAGAGACCCAGTACTTC; CDR3: CASSLATGGLKSQETQYF; J: TRBJ2-5; size: NA; D: TRBD2; V: TRBV5-4
DNA: TGTGCCAGCAGCTCCGGGGGGTACCTCACCACCGGACGGGACGAGCAGTACTTC; CDR3: CASSSGGYLTTGRDEQYF; J: TRBJ2-7; size: NA; D: TRBD2; V: TRBV11-3
DNA: TGTGCCAGCAGCTTAGCGCTACTAGCCCGAACGGGGACCCAGTACTTC; CDR3: CASSLALLARTGTQYF; J: TRBJ2-5; size: NA; D: NA; V: TRBV7-8
DNA: TGTGCCAGCAGGGGGCTAGCGGGAGTCTGGGAGCAGTACTTC; CDR3: CASRGLAGVWEQYF; J: TRBJ2-7; size: NA; D: TRBD2; V: TRBV6-4
DNA: TGTGCCAGCAGTTTCTCAGGGGCCTACGAGCAGTACTTC; CDR3: CASSFSGAYEQYF; J: TRBJ2-7; size: NA; D: NA; V: TRBV28
DNA: TGTGCCAGCAGTTTATCGCATACGACAGGGGGCGAAGGCTACACCTTC; CDR3: CASSLSHTTGGEGYTF; J: TRBJ1-2; size: once; D: TRBD1; V: TRBV27
DNA: TGTGCCAGCAGTGTGTCGACTAGCGGGCATAATACGCAGTATTTT; CDR3: CASSVSTSGHNTQYF; J: TRBJ2-3; size: NA; D: TRBD2; V: TRBV6-1
DNA: TGTGCCAGCAGCTCCGCTAGCGGGAGTTTGGGGGCAGATACGCAGTATTTT; CDR3: CASSSASGSLGADTQYF; J: TRBJ2-3; size: NA; D: TRBD2; V: TRBV7-9
DNA: TGTGCCAGCTCACCCCTTAAACAAGAGACCCAGTACTTC; CDR3: CASSPLKQETQYF; J: TRBJ2-5; size: NA; D: NA; V: TRBV18